This TCR beta chain was sequenced for a study of cytomegalovirus exposure and HLA in healthy donors (dated by TCRdb to about 2017). Concerning the study at large: A later analysis indicated that the 90 to 150 validation repertoires were generated on the platform also employed for the 700 or so repertoires of the first cohort. The study aimed to test whether signatures of past pathogen exposure could be identified by cataloging public T cell receptors. In addition to the first cohort of around 670 subjects, a separate validation cohort of approximately 130 different subjects was used. To predict cytomegalovirus infection status, the study combined high-throughput TCR immunosequencing, statistical association of individual TCRs with disease status, and machine learning. What the research found in general, with its limitations: Three of the identified cytomegalovirus-associated TCR beta chains were confirmed in vitro to be specific for cytomegalovirus antigens. Most TCR sequences were seen in very few donors, while some public TCRs were found in many individuals. Cytomegalovirus status was reported to be diagnosed by the classifier with high specificity and sensitivity in both the original and validation cohorts. The study gave a list of about 160 TCR beta chains associated with cytomegalovirus. The authors suggested that the approach could potentially be extended to other disease states and immunological phenotypes. A later analysis lacked HLA typing for the validation cohort, so it scored co-occurrence in that cohort across all 110 or so repertoires. Subsequent analysis determined that TCRs grouped into clusters in the first cohort also showed a tendency toward co-occurrence across the 90 to 150 validation repertoires, and roughly 95% of cluster scores exceeded 0.

Here V drops 6 bases and J drops 3 bases, and the junction holds 1 base not matched to any gene. The germline V gene sets CDR1 to WSHSY and CDR2 to SAAADI. The CDR3 holds 14 amino acids from the cysteine to the phenylalanine. Only the CDR3 DNA is retained, 42 bases long and in frame from the first base. Libraries came from the immunoSEQ multiplex PCR assay. As for the authors' bioinformatics: A statistical classification framework was developed to diagnose cytomegalovirus status using the catalog of TCR beta chain sequences. As stored in TCRdb, this immuneACCESS dataset retains in-frame rearrangements with V and J assigned. A fraction of the clones does not appear; measured against another copy, unresolved V genes explain less than half of the discrepancy, and the remainder lacks a known reason. V, J and clone size reflect that table, while D and trimming were determined from the DNA. Recorded for this sample are tens of thousands of clones; around 90% of them occurred a single time. The ten largest clones take up over 6.5% of the sample.

This clone was seen once. It has no known antigen specificity. One base away there is no much larger clone; base qualities are not given. Donors formed part of the validation cohort, which comprised fewer than 150 subjects and was distinct from the first cohort of under 850 subjects. The rearrangement combines TRBV10-2 with TRBJ2-5; 13 bases in the junction line up with TRBD2. Input material: PBMCs. This sequence was found in a woman aged 25 to 39 in good health and CMV-seronegative. The CDR3 sequence is CASRGLAGEETQYF. The DNA sequence is given as TGCGCCAGCAGAGGACTAGCGGGAGAAGAGACCCAGTACTTC.